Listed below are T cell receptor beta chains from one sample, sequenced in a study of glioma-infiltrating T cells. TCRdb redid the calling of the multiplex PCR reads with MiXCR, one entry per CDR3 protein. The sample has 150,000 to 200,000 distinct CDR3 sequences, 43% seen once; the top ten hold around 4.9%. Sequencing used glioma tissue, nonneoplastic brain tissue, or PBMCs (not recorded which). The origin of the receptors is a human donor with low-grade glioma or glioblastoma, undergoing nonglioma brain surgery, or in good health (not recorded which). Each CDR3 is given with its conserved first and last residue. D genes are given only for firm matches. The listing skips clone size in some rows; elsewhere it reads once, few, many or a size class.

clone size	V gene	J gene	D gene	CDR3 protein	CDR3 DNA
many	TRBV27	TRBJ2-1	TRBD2	CASSLSPGDSGRYYNEQFF	TGTGCCAGCAGTTTATCCCCTGGTGATAGCGGGAGATACTACAATGAGCAGTTCTTC
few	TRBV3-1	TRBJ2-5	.	CASSHHQETQYF	TGTGCCAGCAGCCACCACCAAGAGACCCAGTACTTC
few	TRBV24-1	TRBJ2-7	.	CATSDTTVYEQYF	TGTGCCACCAGTGATACGACAGTTTACGAGCAGTACTTC
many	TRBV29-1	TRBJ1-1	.	CSVRSGALDTEAFF	TGCAGCGTTCGAAGTGGGGCGTTGGACACTGAAGCTTTCTTT
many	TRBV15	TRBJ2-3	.	CATRVGPSTDTQYF	TGTGCCACCAGGGTAGGGCCTAGCACAGATACGCAGTATTTT
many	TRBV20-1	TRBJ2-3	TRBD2	CSPSGRGTDTQYF	TGCAGTCCGAGCGGGAGAGGTACAGATACGCAGTATTTT
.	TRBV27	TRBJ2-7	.	CASIVQGGTEQYF	TGTGCCAGCATAGTACAGGGAGGAACCGAGCAGTACTTC
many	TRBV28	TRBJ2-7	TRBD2	CASSVTSVVYEQYF	TGTGCCAGCAGTGTTACTAGCGTGGTTTACGAGCAGTACTTC
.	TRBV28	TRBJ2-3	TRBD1	CASSLSVGQGSRDTQYF	TGTGCCAGCAGTTTAAGCGTGGGACAGGGAAGCAGAGATACACAGTATTTT
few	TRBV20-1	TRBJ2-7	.	CSALDPSSYEQYF	TGCAGTGCCCTAGACCCGAGCTCCTACGAGCAGTACTTC
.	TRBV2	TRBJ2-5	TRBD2	CASKTSQYRETQYF	TGTGCCAGCAAGACTAGCCAGTACCGAGAGACCCAGTACTTC
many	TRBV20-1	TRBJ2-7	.	CSAKLRASTYEQYF	TGCAGTGCCAAGTTAAGAGCGTCTACCTACGAGCAGTACTTC
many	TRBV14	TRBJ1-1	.	CASSQVSSGYTEAFF	TGTGCCAGCAGCCAAGTCTCCTCAGGGTACACTGAAGCTTTCTTT
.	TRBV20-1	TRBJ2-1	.	CSSRALRGYNEQFF	TGCAGTTCTAGAGCGCTACGCGGCTACAATGAGCAGTTCTTC
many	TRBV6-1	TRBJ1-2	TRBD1	CASSRRQGRYTF	TGTGCCAGCAGCCGCCGACAGGGTCGCTACACCTTC
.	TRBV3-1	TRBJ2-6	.	CASSQSSGANVLTF	TGTGCCAGCAGCCAATCATCAGGGGCCAACGTCCTGACTTTC
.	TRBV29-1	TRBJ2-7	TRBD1	CSVGSTGWEQYF	TGCAGCGTTGGGTCGACAGGGTGGGAGCAGTACTTC
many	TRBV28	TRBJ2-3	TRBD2	CASSSPGLADTQYF	TGTGCCAGCAGTTCTCCGGGACTAGCCGATACGCAGTATTTT
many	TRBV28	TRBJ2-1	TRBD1	CASSRDRGLRNEQFF	TGTGCCAGCAGTCGGGACAGGGGGTTAAGGAATGAGCAGTTCTTC
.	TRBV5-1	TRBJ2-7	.	CASRDHNEQYF	TGCGCCAGCCGGGACCACAACGAGCAGTACTTC
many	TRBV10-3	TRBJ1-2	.	CAIGTGNSGYTF	TGTGCCATCGGGACGGGGAATAGTGGCTACACCTTC
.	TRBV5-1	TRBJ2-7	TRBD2	CASSLGLLAGDTSYEQYF	TGCGCCAGCAGCTTGGGTTTACTAGCGGGAGACACCTCCTACGAGCAGTACTTC
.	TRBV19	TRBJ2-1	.	CASSPAHLNWGNEQFF	TGTGCCAGTAGTCCGGCTCACCTCAATTGGGGCAATGAGCAGTTCTTC
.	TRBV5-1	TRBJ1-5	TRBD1	CASSAGQGTQPQHF	TGCGCCAGCAGCGCCGGACAGGGGACTCAGCCCCAGCATTTT
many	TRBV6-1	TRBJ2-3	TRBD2	CASSPSAGLAGVDTQYF	TGTGCCAGCAGCCCTTCAGCCGGACTAGCGGGAGTGGATACGCAGTATTTT
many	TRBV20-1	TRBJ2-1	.	CSARDLSDWQFF	TGCAGTGCTAGAGATTTGAGCGACTGGCAGTTCTTC
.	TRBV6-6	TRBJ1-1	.	CASSVEPLKNTEDFF	TGTGCCAGCAGTGTCGAGCCTCTTAAGAACACTGAAGACTTCTTT
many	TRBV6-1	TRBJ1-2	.	CASSGSTVYGYTF	TGTGCCAGCAGTGGGTCGACGGTTTATGGCTACACCTTC
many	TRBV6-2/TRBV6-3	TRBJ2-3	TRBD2	CASSSNSLAGETDTQYF	TGTGCCAGCAGTTCTAATTCACTAGCGGGAGAAACAGATACGCAGTATTTT
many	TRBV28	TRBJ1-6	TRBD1	CASSRAAGTGNSPLHF	TGTGCCAGCAGCCGGGCTGCCGGGACAGGGAATTCACCCCTCCACTTT
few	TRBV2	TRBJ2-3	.	CASPGLRTDTQYF	TGTGCCAGTCCGGGACTCCGCACAGATACGCAGTATTTT
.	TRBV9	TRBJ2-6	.	CASSVVYGGNVLTF	TGTGCCAGCAGCGTAGTTTACGGGGGCAACGTCCTGACTTTC
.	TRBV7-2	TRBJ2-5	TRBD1	CASSPHRGRETQYF	TGTGCCAGCAGCCCGCACAGGGGCCGAGAGACCCAGTACTTC
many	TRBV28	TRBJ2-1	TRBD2	CASSYGLAGAYEQFF	TGTGCCAGCAGTTACGGACTAGCGGGAGCGTATGAGCAGTTCTTC
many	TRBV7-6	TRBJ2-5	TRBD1	CASSLGQGETQYF	TGTGCCAGCAGCTTGGGACAGGGGGAGACCCAGTACTTC
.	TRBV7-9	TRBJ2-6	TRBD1	CASSPPGTGNSGANVLTF	TGTGCCAGCAGCCCTCCCGGGACAGGAAACTCTGGGGCCAACGTCCTGACTTTC
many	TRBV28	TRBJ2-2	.	CASSPDRGALAGELFF	TGTGCCAGCAGTCCCGACCGGGGAGCACTGGCCGGGGAGCTGTTTTTT
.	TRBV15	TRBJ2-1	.	CAKSRGVQVSYNEQFF	TGTGCCAAGTCTAGAGGGGTACAGGTCTCCTACAATGAGCAGTTCTTC
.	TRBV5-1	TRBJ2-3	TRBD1	CASSPEGAVSTDTQYF	TGCGCCAGCAGCCCCGAGGGGGCGGTGAGCACAGATACGCAGTATTTT
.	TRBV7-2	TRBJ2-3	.	CASSLRVGGDTQYF	TGTGCCAGCAGCTTAAGGGTAGGAGGAGATACGCAGTATTTT
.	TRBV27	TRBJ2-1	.	CASSLGRPGEQFF	TGTGCCAGCAGTTTGGGACGTCCCGGCGAGCAGTTCTTC
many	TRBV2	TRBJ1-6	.	CASSRDGDNSPLHF	TGTGCCAGCAGTCGGGACGGAGATAATTCACCCCTCCACTTT
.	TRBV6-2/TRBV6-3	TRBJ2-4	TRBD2	CASSFGGGKDIQYF	TGTGCCAGCAGTTTCGGGGGGGGAAAGGACATTCAGTACTTC